The rows below give T cell receptor beta chains drawn from one sample of a study of Graves' ophthalmopathy and Graves' hyperthyroidism. TCRdb called the multiplex PCR reads again in MiXCR, with one record for every CDR3 protein. The sample consists of 1 million to 1.3 million distinct CDR3 sequences, about 36% of them appearing once. The sequenced material came from peripheral blood or thyroid tissue (not recorded which). These TCRs come from an adult man with Graves' hyperthyroidism. Each CDR3 is given without its conserved first and last residue. Only some rows state a clone size, as once, few, many or a class for expanded clones.

TRBV6-5	TRBJ2-5	many	ASSAGTRPQIEETQY
TRBV25-1	TRBJ1-2	-	ASSDSGQGANYGYT
TRBV5-6	TRBJ1-2	many	ASSFGRRGGYT
TRBV6-5	TRBJ1-2	many	ASSGEREHYYGYT
TRBV7-9	TRBJ1-5	-	ASSSIGTGNQPQH
TRBV28	TRBJ2-7	once	ASSFSDRLFSSQDYEQY
TRBV6-6	TRBJ1-6	-	ASRPTPGRGSPLH
TRBV7-2	TRBJ1-2	many	ASSPQAAGTNYGYT
TRBV12-3/TRBV12-4	TRBJ1-2	few	ASSVLDGLYGYT
TRBV20-1	TRBJ1-2	many	SARRPGIASSYGYT
TRBV25-1	TRBJ2-1	-	ASSADGGEQF
TRBV29-1	TRBJ1-2	-	SVSIGTGWLRGYGYT
TRBV29-1	TRBJ1-1	-	SSKQVMNTEAF
TRBV11-1	TRBJ2-7	many	ASSLLDGTYEQY
TRBV2	TRBJ2-5	many	ASSEDLKETQY
TRBV24-1	TRBJ1-4	-	ATKGGGSEKLF
TRBV10-2	TRBJ2-7	-	ASVILPTLYEQY
TRBV30	TRBJ2-5	-	ALLRETQY
TRBV19	TRBJ2-2	many	ASSIPGGPSGELF
TRBV7-9	TRBJ2-5	few	ASSLKDGQETQY
TRBV14	TRBJ2-7	few	ASSSIGTGFFEQY
TRBV15	TRBJ2-5	-	ASMGTETQY
TRBV7-9	TRBJ2-7	many	ASSLTLAANEQY
TRBV12-3/TRBV12-4	TRBJ1-3	-	ASSPGLRGVIY
TRBV11-1	TRBJ1-2	-	ASSLFAGRDGYT
TRBV29-1	TRBJ2-2	many	SVGSKSGGATNTGELF
TRBV2	TRBJ2-7	many	ASSVSGTALEQY
TRBV7-2	TRBJ1-6	-	ASSLTGYTSPLH
TRBV7-8	TRBJ2-3	few	ASSRDRLYTDTQY
TRBV7-8	TRBJ1-4	few	ASSLGAQGARKKLF
TRBV24-1	TRBJ2-5	-	ATSDSGSREETQY
TRBV7-2	TRBJ1-2	-	ASSLLEAEYT
TRBV20-1	TRBJ1-2	-	SARGSKNYGYT
TRBV12-3/TRBV12-4	TRBJ1-5	many	ASSFGRMGNQPQH
TRBV20-1	TRBJ2-2	few	SARKPGQGSDTGELF
TRBV19	TRBJ1-5	many	ASSTIPGQGSFNQPQH
TRBV20-1	TRBJ2-5	many	SSDGTARLKSETQY
TRBV9	TRBJ2-3	few	ASSVGPGDTQY
TRBV10-3	TRBJ2-7	-	ATGTGRWEQY
TRBV5-5	TRBJ1-1	many	ASSLEVRQNTEAF
TRBV25-1	TRBJ2-7	-	ASSETWLASEQY
TRBV7-2	TRBJ2-7	-	ASSPTGPTGGRPYEQY
TRBV7-8	TRBJ2-7	-	ASSFIAGGEQY
TRBV6-5	TRBJ2-7	-	ASSYSVQGAYEQY
TRBV20-1	TRBJ1-4	few	SARDLRKVATNEKLF
TRBV27	TRBJ1-1	few	ASSRHRGGVTEAF
TRBV12-3/TRBV12-4	TRBJ1-2	few	ASSSGGRDGYT
TRBV10-3	TRBJ2-7	-	AISEMEYEQY
TRBV6-5	TRBJ2-2	many	ASNFETSGRGNTGELF
TRBV2	TRBJ2-7	-	ASIRENGGEQY
TRBV7-9	TRBJ2-7	-	ASQIRGNEQY
TRBV6-5	TRBJ1-4	-	ASSYSETVNEKLF
TRBV29-1	TRBJ2-7	many	SAREINEQY
TRBV12-3/TRBV12-4	TRBJ1-5	many	ASSLTGGTPQH
TRBV2	TRBJ2-3	few	ASRAFREEPTDTQY
TRBV24-1	TRBJ2-5	-	ATSDPQAGREQETQY
TRBV2	TRBJ2-5	-	AWSRPGGETQY
TRBV10-3	TRBJ2-5	many	AISEWVQETQY
TRBV4-3	TRBJ2-7	-	ASSQLAGGGYEQY